The source of this T cell receptor (beta chain) is a study of blood T cells in healthy people across ages. Study findings and constraints: The study found more naive CD4+ cells and higher diversity in long-lived than aged donors. Diversity of TCR beta per million T cells declined in a roughly linear way with age.

As to this clonotype: Its antigen is unidentified.

Alongside a J-beta primer mix, a sample-barcoded 5' primer served in a second PCR lasting 7 to 11 cycles. From each sample, at least 2.5 million paired-end reads containing CDR3 were obtained. TCRdb passed the 5' RACE reads through MiXCR, listing each CDR3 protein once. The data show over 950,000 distinct CDR3 sequences, 35% to 45% seen once. The receptor was isolated from a man between 18 and 35 years old in good health. The source material was blood.

Written as DNA, the CDR3 is TGTGCCAGCAGCAACGCAGCTCCCGATACGCAGTATTTT. Translation gives CASSNAAPDTQYF. The chain combines TRBV7-9 with TRBJ2-3; D is unclear. CDR3 length: 13 amino acids. The germline V and J ends were trimmed by 5 bases and 6 bases, with 12 bases remaining between them. Germline values: CDR1 SEHNR, CDR2 FQNEAQ (reference sequence).